What follows is one TCR beta chain and its context. This sample was taken from a study of T cell changes during pregnancy in multiple sclerosis. Germline V CDR1 and CDR2: MGHRA, YSYEKL. The CDR3 covers 18 residues. V lost 0 bases, J lost 0 bases, and 5 bases stayed unmatched. Clones were sequenced by immunoSEQ multiplex PCR, and TCRdb holds only the in-frame ones, with some missing. Of about 75,000 clones in the sample, around nine tenths are singletons; the top ten hold 0.43%. The source is a female donor with multiple sclerosis, enrolled in a pregnancy study. The chain links TRBV4-1 to TRBJ2-6, with TRBD1 identical over 7 bases. Sequences were derived from CD4+ T cells from peripheral blood mononuclear cells, sampled before pregnancy. CDR3 sequence reads: CASSQEWGQRSGANVLTF. In DNA form, the CDR3 reads TGCGCCAGCAGCCAAGAATGGGGACAGCGCTCTGGGGCCAACGTCCTGACTTTC.